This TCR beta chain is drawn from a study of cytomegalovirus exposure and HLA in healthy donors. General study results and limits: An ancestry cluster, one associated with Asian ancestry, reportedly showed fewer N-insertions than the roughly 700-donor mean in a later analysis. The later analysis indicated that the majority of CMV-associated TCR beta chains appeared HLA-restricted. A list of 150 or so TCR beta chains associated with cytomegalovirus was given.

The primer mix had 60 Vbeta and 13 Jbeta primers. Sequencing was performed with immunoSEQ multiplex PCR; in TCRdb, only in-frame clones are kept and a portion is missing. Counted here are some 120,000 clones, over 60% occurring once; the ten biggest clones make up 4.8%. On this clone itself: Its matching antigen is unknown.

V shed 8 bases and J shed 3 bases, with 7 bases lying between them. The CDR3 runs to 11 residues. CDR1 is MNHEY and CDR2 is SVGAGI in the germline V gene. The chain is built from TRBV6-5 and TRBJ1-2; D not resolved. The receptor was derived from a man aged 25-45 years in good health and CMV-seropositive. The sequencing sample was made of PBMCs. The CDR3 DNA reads TGTGCCAGCCTTCGGGACTATGGCTACACCTTC. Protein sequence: CASLRDYGYTF.